These 18 T cell receptor beta chains came from one sample sequenced in a study of cytomegalovirus exposure and HLA in healthy donors. In the PCR, 60 Vbeta and 13 Jbeta primers were used. Only in-frame clones appear in the TCRdb table, and some are missing; sequencing was by immunoSEQ multiplex PCR. The sample contains 80,000 or so clones, roughly 70% of which appear only once. Sequencing was done on a sample of PBMCs. The receptor set was obtained from a young man in good health and CMV-seropositive.

This chain connects TRBV18 to TRBJ2-5; the match to TRBD2 covers 8 bases. The CDR3 has 15 amino acids. V gave up 2 bases and J gave up 2 bases; unmatched junction bases: 4. Germline assignment: CDR1 KGHSH and CDR2 LQKENI. CDR3 loop: CASSPSGGRQETQYF. The DNA for the CDR3 is TGTGCCAGCTCACCATCGGGGGGGCGGCAAGAGACCCAGTACTTC.

This chain links TRBV20-1 with TRBJ1-1; D unclear. This CDR3 comprises 11 residues. CDR1 is DFQATT, CDR2 SNEGSKA, per germline (reference sequence). The V gene lost 3 bases and the J gene lost 6 bases, with 8 bases spanning the gap. The CDR3 region has the DNA TGCAGTGCTAGGCAGGCCTCTGAAGCTTTCTTT. It codes for CSARQASEAFF.

The chain couples TRBV7-9 to TRBJ1-1, with 9 nucleotides matching TRBD1. This CDR3 is 16 amino acids long. Trimming cost V 5 bases and J 3 bases; bases outside gene matches: 10. In germline, CDR1 is SEHNR, CDR2 FQNEAQ (reference sequence). The CDR3 loop reads CASSPPDRGMDTEAFF. The CDR3 nucleotides are TGTGCCAGCAGCCCTCCGGACAGGGGCATGGACACTGAAGCTTTCTTT.

This clone was picked up a small number of times. The chain couples TRBV5-1 to TRBJ1-2; D call uncertain. Germline V gene lookup returns CDR1 SGHRS and CDR2 YFSETQ. The CDR3 runs to 13 residues. V was pared by 2 bases and J by 8 bases, with 13 bases between. The CDR3 region has the DNA TGCGCCAGCAGCTTCGGCCTCCGGGGAGGCTACACCTTC. Its translation is CASSFGLRGGYTF.

The count of this clone is one. This chain uses TRBV9 with TRBJ1-2; 9 nucleotides align to TRBD1. J gave up 5 bases and V 4 bases, and 6 bases lay outside the gene matches. Germline V gene data show CDR1 as SGDLS and CDR2 as YYNGEE. This CDR3 has 14 residues. The CDR3 spells CASSPQQGAYGYTF. The DNA of the CDR3 is TGTGCCAGCAGCCCGCAACAGGGGGCGTATGGCTACACCTTC.

The chain couples TRBV7-3 to TRBJ2-3; 10 bases map to TRBD2. The germline V gene encodes CDR1 SGHTA and CDR2 FQGTGA. This CDR3 is 15 amino acids long. Trimming removed 2 bases from V and 3 bases from J; junction bases left unmatched: 2. The chain's CDR3 is CASSLLAGVTDTQYF. For the CDR3, the DNA is TGTGCCAGCAGCTTACTAGCGGGAGTAACAGATACGCAGTATTTT.

This chain links TRBV5-4 with TRBJ1-3, with D unclear. With 5 bases removed from V and 3 bases from J, the gap between germline ends came to 12 bases. Germline V lookup: CDR1 SGHNT, CDR2 YYREEE (reference sequence). CDR3 size: 14 residues. CDR3 in DNA: TGTGCCAGCAGACCCCAAAACGGTGGAAACACCATATATTTT. It encodes CASRPQNGGNTIYF.

This chain joins TRBV5-1 and TRBJ1-3; D is undetermined. V was pared by 6 bases and J by 0 bases, with 13 bases between. The germline CDR1 and CDR2 sequences are SGHRS and YFSETQ. This CDR3 region has 15 residues. In DNA, the CDR3 is TGCGCCAGCAAGCCCCTCGGAGGCTCTGGAAACACCATATATTTT. The encoded protein is CASKPLGGSGNTIYF. Full variable domain (missing parts from reference TRBV5-1 and TRBJ1-3): KAGVTQTPRYLIKTRGQQVTLSCSPISGHRSVSWYQQTPGQGLQFLFEYFSETQRNKGNFPGRFSGRQFSNSRSEMNVSTLELGDSALYLCASKPLGGSGNTIYFGEGSWLTVV.

In nucleotides, the CDR3 is TGTGCCAGTAGTATATTCTTGACAGGCAATGAGCAGTTCTTC. Residues: CASSIFLTGNEQFF. This chain links TRBV19 with TRBJ2-1, with D perhaps TRBD1 (6 bases). CDR1 LNHDA and CDR2 SQIVND come from the germline V gene (reference sequence). This CDR3 spans 14 amino acids. The V gene lost 2 bases and the J gene lost 6 bases, with 11 bases spanning the gap.

The chain carries TRBV5-6 and TRBJ1-6, with TRBD1 matching 9 bases. CDR3 size: 16 residues. The ends lost 2 bases at V and 4 bases at J; junction bases unmatched: 4. Looked up from germline, CDR1 is SGHDT and CDR2 is YYEEEE. Here the CDR3 DNA reads TGTGCCAGCAGCTTTAAGGGACAGGGATATAATTCACCCCTCCACTTT. Its protein product is CASSFKGQGYNSPLHF. Based on the CDR3 plus reference TRBV5-6 and TRBJ1-6, the full variable domain is DAGVTQSPTHLIKTRGQQVTLRCSPKSGHDTVSWYQQALGQGPQFIFQYYEEEERQRGNFPDRFSGHQFPNYSSELNVNALLLGDSALYLCASSFKGQGYNSPLHFGNGTRLTVT.

The table lists this clone with a count of one. The chain uses TRBV5-1 and TRBJ1-3; the D gene is possibly TRBD1 (5 bases). Per germline, CDR1 SGHRS and CDR2 YFSETQ. The CDR3 runs to 14 residues. V was cut by 4 bases and J by 4 bases, with 12 bases left in between. CDR3 bases: TGCGCCAGCAGCCCGGTCCAGGGCGGAAACACCATATATTTT. Protein sequence: CASSPVQGGNTIYF.

The chain has TRBV6-1 and TRBJ1-6, with 8 bases aligning to TRBD1. The germline gives CDR1 MNHNS, CDR2 SASEGT. The CDR3 contains 13 residues. V lost 6 bases and J lost 11; bases outside the gene matches: 6. DNA of the CDR3: TGTGCCAGCAGGACGGACAGGGATGCACCCCTCCACTTT. It is translated as CASRTDRDAPLHF.

This sequence joins TRBV5-6 and TRBJ2-5; perhaps TRBD2 as D (5 bases). Germline V lookup: CDR1 SGHDT, CDR2 YYEEEE. V dropped 0 bases and J dropped 1 base, with 10 bases sitting between them. The CDR3 consists of 15 residues. DNA of the CDR3: TGTGCCAGCAGCTTGGCCAGAGGGATCCAAGAGACCCAGTACTTC. Protein: CASSLARGIQETQYF.

This chain links TRBV9 with TRBJ2-2, with TRBD1 identical over 9 bases. CDR1 and CDR2 (germline): SGDLS, YYNGEE. V shed 0 bases and J 7 bases; nucleotides not matched to a gene: 16. The length of the CDR3 is 19 residues. The CDR3 sequence: CASSVGGGPHRGLGGELFF. The CDR3 DNA reads as TGTGCCAGCAGCGTAGGAGGAGGTCCCCACAGGGGGCTAGGCGGGGAGCTGTTTTTT.

This clone is medium-sized. The rearrangement links TRBV6-5 to TRBJ1-1, with 7 bases that match TRBD1. The germline V gene has CDR1 MNHEY and CDR2 SVGAGI. This CDR3 is built from 13 residues. The junction had 9 bases not matched to a gene; V was cut back by 4 bases and J by 10 bases. CDR3 sequence: CASSSGQPTRAFF. The CDR3, as DNA: TGTGCCAGCAGTTCGGGACAGCCCACGAGAGCTTTCTTT.

This rearrangement joins TRBV15 to TRBJ2-5; D gene unclear. Trimming took 3 bases from V and 1 from J, leaving 9 bases between them. The germline CDR1 and CDR2 sequences are LNHNV and YYDKDF (reference sequence). The CDR3 runs to 14 residues. CDR3 sequence reads: CATSSLVAQETQYF. CDR3 nucleotide sequence: TGTGCCACCAGCAGCCTTGTGGCCCAAGAGACCCAGTACTTC. The full variable domain, with the rest looked up from reference TRBV15 and TRBJ2-5, is DAMVIQNPRYQVTQFGKPVTLSCSQTLNHNVMYWYQQKSSQAPKLLFHYYDKDFNNEADTPDNFQSRRPNTSFCFLDIRSPGLGDTAMYLCATSSLVAQETQYFGPGTRLLVL.

The chain employs TRBV5-6 and TRBJ2-1; TRBD2 matches at 8 bases. Losses at the gene ends were 3 bases for V and 2 bases for J; bases not matched to a gene: 16. The CDR3 runs to 19 residues. Germline CDR1 reads SGHDT; CDR2 reads YYEEEE. The CDR3 is CASSWRVAVAGPTYNEQFF. The CDR3 DNA follows: TGTGCCAGCAGCTGGAGGGTAGCGGTAGCGGGACCTACCTACAATGAGCAGTTCTTC. The whole variable domain, remainder taken from reference TRBV5-6 and TRBJ2-1, is DAGVTQSPTHLIKTRGQQVTLRCSPKSGHDTVSWYQQALGQGPQFIFQYYEEEERQRGNFPDRFSGHQFPNYSSELNVNALLLGDSALYLCASSWRVAVAGPTYNEQFFGPGTRLTVL.

This sequence joins TRBV27 and TRBJ1-2; TRBD1 agrees at 8 bases. J was trimmed by 5 bases and V by 4 bases; bases with no gene match: 18. Germline loops: CDR1 MNHEY, CDR2 SMNVEV (reference sequence). The CDR3 has 18 amino acids. The CDR3 loop reads CASSSRGQGALYGYGYTF. The CDR3 DNA sequence: TGTGCCAGCAGTTCACGGGGGCAGGGGGCGCTTTATGGTTATGGCTACACCTTC.